The next 19 T cell receptor beta chains were all read from a single sample in a study of identical twins. In TCRdb, the 5' RACE reads were re-called with MiXCR into one record per CDR3 protein. The data show 1.5 million or so distinct CDR3 sequences, 32% seen once. Sample: cord blood. All receptors come from a newborn girl in good health.

Details on this clonotype: This may arise from a read error, as a much more abundant clone is one base away. The rearrangement joins TRBV3-1 to TRBJ2-4, with no clear D. This CDR3 is 11 amino acids long. CDR1 and CDR2 from the germline V gene are LGHDT and YNNKEL (reference sequence). Deletions cut 1 base from V and 13 bases from J, with 8 bases between. The chain's CDR3 is CASSQAKEQYF. The CDR3 DNA sequence: TGTGCCAGCAGCCAAGCAAAGGAGCAGTACTTC.

Points on this clonotype: A junction boundary mismatches the germline segment, possibly from a read error. This chain links TRBV12-3 or TRBV12-4 with TRBJ2-3; TRBD2 matches at 12 bases. The CDR3 contains 22 residues. The CDR3 reads CASSLVRRGLTSGGESTDTRYF. CDR3 nucleotide sequence: TGTGCCAGCAGTTTAGTTCGGAGGGGGTTGACTAGCGGGGGAGAGAGCACAGATACGCGGTATTTT.

A word on this clonotype: The germline gene is not matched at one end of the junction; a read error may be the cause. The chain is built from TRBV20-1 and TRBJ2-1; 9 bases are shared with TRBD2. The germline CDR1 and CDR2 sequences are DFQATT and SNEGSKA (reference sequence). The CDR3 covers 14 residues. CDR3 region: CSTSGLAGFNEQFF. For the CDR3, the DNA is TGCAGTACTAGCGGTCTAGCGGGGTTCAATGAGCAGTTCTTC.

This clonotype has only a few counts. The genes are TRBV21-1 and TRBJ2-7; the D call in the table, TRBD1, was not verified against the DNA. TRBV21-1 is deemed a pseudogene. The CDR3 contains 15 residues. CDR3 sequence: CASSVRTGFSYEQYF. CDR3 DNA: TGTGCCAGCAGCGTACGGACAGGCTTCTCCTACGAGCAGTACTTC.

This clonotype turned up a few times. The J gene is TRBJ2-1, the V gene TRBV20-1, with 7 bases matching TRBD1. The germline V gene has CDR1 DFQATT and CDR2 SNEGSKA (reference sequence). The CDR3 is 15 amino acids. Losses at the gene ends were 0 bases for V and 2 bases for J; bases not matched to a gene: 4. This CDR3 is CSAREDRAAYNEQFF. Written as DNA, the CDR3 is TGCAGTGCTAGAGAAGACAGGGCAGCCTACAATGAGCAGTTCTTC.

The rearrangement joins TRBV10-2 to TRBJ2-5; 7 bases match TRBD2. Germline V gene data show CDR1 as WSHSY and CDR2 as SAAADI. V gave up 6 bases and J gave up 9 bases; unmatched junction bases: 7. The CDR3 totals 12 residues. CDR3 DNA sequence: TGCGCCAGCAGCTTCCCAGCGGGGTCCCAGTACTTC. Protein product: CASSFPAGSQYF.

Here the CDR3 reads CATSQRLYQTQYF. CDR3 coding DNA: TGTGCCACCAGTCAAAGGCTTTATCAGACCCAGTACTTC. The chain is built from TRBV24-1 and TRBJ2-5; D call uncertain. Trimming took off 6 bases at V and 6 bases at J, with 13 bases between the two ends. The CDR3 spans 13 residues. The germline V gene encodes CDR1 KGHDR and CDR2 SFDVKD.

With respect to this clonotype: One end of the junction varies from germline; a read error may be responsible. The V and J genes are TRBV6-5 and TRBJ2-7; D unclear. This CDR3 contains 13 residues. Germline CDR1 is MNHEY and CDR2 is SVGAGI. DNA for the CDR3: TGTGCCAGCAGTTACCTCCCCTCCTACGAGCGGTACTTC. Amino acid sequence: CASSYLPSYERYF.

Regarding this clonotype: A much larger clone lies a single base off, so this may be a read error. The chain uses TRBV10-3 and TRBJ2-7, with TRBD2 identical over 7 bases. Trimming at V came to 8 bases and at J to 1 base, leaving 11 bases not matched to a gene. The CDR3 extends over 15 amino acids. Germline V gene data show CDR1 as ENHRY and CDR2 as SYGVKD. The CDR3 nucleotides read TGTGCCATCGGTGCGGGAGATATACCGTCCTACGAGCAGTACTTC. Its translation is CAIGAGDIPSYEQYF.

This rearrangement joins TRBV7-2 to TRBJ2-3; D gene unclear. The V gene's germline CDR1 is SGHTA and CDR2 FQGNSA. V lost 4 bases and J lost 0, with 8 bases in between. This CDR3 region has 14 residues. CDR3 nucleotide sequence: TGTGCCAGCAGCTGGGGTTTGAGCACAGATACGCAGTATTTT. It codes for CASSWGLSTDTQYF.

This rearrangement joins TRBV4-1 to TRBJ2-2; the D is unclear. CDR1 and CDR2 (germline): MGHRA, YSYEKL. V dropped 4 bases and J dropped 6 bases, with 12 bases sitting between them. The CDR3 has 14 residues. For the CDR3, the DNA is TGCGCCAGCAGCCGGAGACGTGAGGCCGGGGAGCTGTTTTTT. Residues: CASSRRREAGELFF.

This clonotype appeared a few times. The rearrangement joins TRBV11-2 to TRBJ1-2, with 7 bases aligning to TRBD1. CDR1 and CDR2 (germline): SGHAT, FQNNGV. J lost 8 bases, V lost 5 bases, and 14 bases had no gene match. There are 15 residues in the CDR3. The CDR3 is CASSTRTGDYSGYTF. CDR3 DNA sequence: TGTGCCAGCAGCACGCGAACAGGGGACTATTCCGGCTACACCTTC.

The chain combines TRBV12-3 or TRBV12-4 with TRBJ1-5; TRBD1 aligns across 7 bases. J lost 6 bases, V lost 5 bases, and 13 bases had no gene match. CDR3 length: 16 amino acids. The CDR3, as DNA: TGTGCCAGCAGTCCCGCGCCCAAGGGGGCAAGTCAGCCCCAGCATTTT. Translated: CASSPAPKGASQPQHF.

This chain joins TRBV20-1 and TRBJ1-6, with D maybe TRBD1 (6 bases). There are 16 residues in the CDR3. V was pared by 3 bases and J by 5 bases, with 17 bases between. From germline, CDR1 is DFQATT and CDR2 SNEGSKA (reference sequence). The CDR3 reads CSASAPTGRDNSPLHF. CDR3 DNA: TGCAGTGCTAGTGCCCCTACAGGGCGAGATAATTCACCCCTCCACTTT.

The V and J genes are TRBV4-2 and TRBJ1-2; no firm D call. Germline V gene sequence: CDR1 LGHNA, CDR2 YNFKEQ. V was shortened by 0 bases and J by 4 bases, with 9 bases between the two germline ends. The CDR3 extends over 14 amino acids. The CDR3 region has the DNA TGTGCCAGCAGCCAAGATTTATGGAGCTATGGCTACACCTTC. Encoded protein: CASSQDLWSYGYTF.

A note on this clonotype: A much larger clone lies one base from this, so it may be a read error. The rearrangement links TRBV4-1 to TRBJ2-4; 15 bases match TRBD2. CDR1 MGHRA and CDR2 YSYEKL come from the germline V gene. There are 19 residues in the CDR3. CDR3 region: CASSQLGLAGGPAKNIRYF. The DNA of the CDR3 is TGCGCCAGCAGCCAACTTGGACTAGCGGGGGGGCCAGCCAAAAACATTCGGTACTTC.

The chain uses TRBV7-9 and TRBJ1-5, with TRBD1 as a possible D gene (6 bases). Between the trimmed V and J ends, which lost 8 bases and 2 bases, there was a span of 10 bases. Looked up from germline, CDR1 is SEHNR and CDR2 is FQNEAQ (reference sequence). This CDR3 spans 13 amino acids. In nucleotides, the CDR3 is TGTGCCAGCCGGGGGGCTGGCAATCAGCCCCAGCATTTT. Its protein is CASRGAGNQPQHF.

The chain links TRBV24-1 to TRBJ2-1; 7 bases fit TRBD2. The CDR3 totals 14 residues. V trimming: 6 bases; J trimming: 3 bases; junction bases outside the gene matches: 4. Looked up from germline, CDR1 is KGHDR and CDR2 is SFDVKD. CDR3 in amino acids: CATSQERGYNEQFF. The CDR3 nucleotides read TGTGCCACCAGTCAGGAGCGGGGCTACAATGAGCAGTTCTTC.

In its sample, this clonotype was seen a few times. This sequence joins TRBV20-1 and TRBJ2-1; 9 bases map to TRBD1. Germline values: CDR1 DFQATT, CDR2 SNEGSKA (reference sequence). V was clipped by 6 bases and J by 6 bases; unmatched bases: 15. The CDR3 loop spans 16 amino acids. The CDR3 protein is CSADNPRDRAINEQFF. In nucleotides, the CDR3 is TGCAGTGCAGATAACCCCCGGGACAGGGCTATCAATGAGCAGTTCTTC.